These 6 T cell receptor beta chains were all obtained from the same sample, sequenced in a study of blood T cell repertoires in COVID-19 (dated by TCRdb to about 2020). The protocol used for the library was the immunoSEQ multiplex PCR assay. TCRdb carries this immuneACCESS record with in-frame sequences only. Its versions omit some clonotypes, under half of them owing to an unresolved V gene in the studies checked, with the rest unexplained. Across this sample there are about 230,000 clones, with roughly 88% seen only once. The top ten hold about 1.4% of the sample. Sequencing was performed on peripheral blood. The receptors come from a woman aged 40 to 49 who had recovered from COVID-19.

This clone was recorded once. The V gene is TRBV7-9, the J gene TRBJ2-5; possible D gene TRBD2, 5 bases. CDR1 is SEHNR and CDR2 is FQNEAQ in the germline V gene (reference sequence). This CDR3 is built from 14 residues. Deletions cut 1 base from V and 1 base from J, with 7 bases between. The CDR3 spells CASSLGAVQETQYF. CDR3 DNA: TGTGCCAGCAGCTTAGGAGCGGTCCAAGAGACCCAGTACTTC. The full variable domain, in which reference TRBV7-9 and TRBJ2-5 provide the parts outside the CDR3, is DTGVSQNPRHKITKRGQNVTFRCDPISEHNRLYWYRQTLGQGPEFLTYFQNEAQLEKSRLLSDRFSAERPKGSFSTLEIQRTEQGDSAMYLCASSLGAVQETQYFGPGTRLLVL.

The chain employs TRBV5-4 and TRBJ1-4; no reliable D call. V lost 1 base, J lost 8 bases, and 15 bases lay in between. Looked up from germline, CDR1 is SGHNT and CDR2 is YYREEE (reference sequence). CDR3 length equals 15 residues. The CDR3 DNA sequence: TGTGCCAGCAGCTTGTACGGAGGGAGGCTCGAAAAACTGTTTTTT. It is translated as CASSLYGGRLEKLFF.

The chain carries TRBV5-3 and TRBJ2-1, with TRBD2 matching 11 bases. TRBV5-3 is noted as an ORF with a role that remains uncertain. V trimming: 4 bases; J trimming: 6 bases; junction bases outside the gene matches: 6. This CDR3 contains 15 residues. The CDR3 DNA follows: TGTGCCAGAAGCATGGGACTAGCGGCGGGCAATGAGCAGTTCTTC. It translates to CARSMGLAAGNEQFF.

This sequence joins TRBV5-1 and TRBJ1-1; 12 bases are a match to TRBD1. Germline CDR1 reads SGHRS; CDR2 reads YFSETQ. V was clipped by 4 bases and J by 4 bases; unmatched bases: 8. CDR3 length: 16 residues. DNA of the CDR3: TGCGCCAGCAGCCCCGGGACAGGGGGCTCTTTCACTGAAGCTTTCTTT. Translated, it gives CASSPGTGGSFTEAFF.

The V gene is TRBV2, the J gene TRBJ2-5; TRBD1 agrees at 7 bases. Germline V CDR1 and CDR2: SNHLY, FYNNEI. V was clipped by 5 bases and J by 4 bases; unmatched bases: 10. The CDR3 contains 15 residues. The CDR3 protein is CASSSTGVGAETQYF. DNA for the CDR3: TGTGCCAGCAGTTCTACAGGGGTTGGTGCAGAGACCCAGTACTTC.

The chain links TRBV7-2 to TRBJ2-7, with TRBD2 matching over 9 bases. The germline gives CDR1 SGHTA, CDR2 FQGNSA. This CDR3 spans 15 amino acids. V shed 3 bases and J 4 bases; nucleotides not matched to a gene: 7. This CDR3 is CASSFGSGGSYEQYF. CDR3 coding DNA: TGTGCCAGCAGCTTCGGTAGCGGGGGAAGTTACGAGCAGTACTTC. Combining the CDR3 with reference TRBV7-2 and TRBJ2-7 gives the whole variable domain GAGVSQSPSNKVTEKGKDVELRCDPISGHTALYWYRQSLGQGLEFLIYFQGNSAPDKSGLPSDRFSAERTGGSVSTLTIQRTQQEDSAVYLCASSFGSGGSYEQYFGPGTRLTVT.